The sequence of this TCR beta chain was determined in a study of cytomegalovirus exposure and HLA in healthy donors. Study-level background: In a previous analysis, more than 90 million unique TCR beta sequences were found from some 200 million T cells. Study results and limitations: Earlier findings revealed that most TCR beta V segments proved productive either about 87% or about 30% of the time.

13 Jbeta primers and 60 Vbeta primers were used for the PCR. Clones were read by immunoSEQ multiplex PCR, and TCRdb kept only the in-frame ones, dropping some. The sample holds tens of thousands of clones; 63% are singletons and the top ten take approximately 15%. Donors showed nominal health when sampled, although they likely had unrecorded immune exposures. The V end lost 1 base, the J end lost 1 base, and 9 bases lay between the germline ends. From germline, CDR1 is SQVTM and CDR2 ANQGSEA. The CDR3 consists of 14 residues. Remarks on this clone: Its specificity is not known.

This chain connects TRBV29-1 to TRBJ2-3; TRBD2 is a possible D gene (6 bases). The clonotype was recovered from a woman between 35 and 50 years old in good health and CMV-seropositive. Sequenced: PBMCs. CDR3: CSVEGAGRTDTQYF. The CDR3 bases are TGCAGCGTTGAAGGGGCGGGACGCACAGATACGCAGTATTTT.